This is a list of T cell receptor beta chains from one sample in a study of T cell responses to AZD1222 COVID-19 vaccine. Clones were read by immunoSEQ multiplex PCR, and TCRdb kept only the in-frame ones, dropping some. This table has roughly 100,000 clones, 93% appearing once. This specimen consisted of peripheral blood, obtained on day 0 of AZD1222 vaccination. The receptors stem from an adult in good health. Each CDR3 is given with its conserved first and last residue. Fields, in order: CDR3 DNA, CDR3 protein, D gene, J gene, V gene, clone size. A D gene is named only where the DNA matches it firmly. Size is omitted from some rows. Given values are once, few, many or a class for expanded clones.

CDR3nt: TGTGCCAGCAGTTTAGGGGGTCAGCCCCAGCATTTT
CDR3aa: CASSLGGQPQHF
d_gene: -
j_gene: TRBJ1-5
v_gene: TRBV28
abundance: -

CDR3nt: TGTGCCAGCAGCTTCGTAAGCGGACCCTACGAGCAGTACTTC
CDR3aa: CASSFVSGPYEQYF
d_gene: -
j_gene: TRBJ2-7
v_gene: TRBV7-2
abundance: once

CDR3nt: TGTGCCAGCAGCCAGAGGGGCCTAGTAAATCCGTATACGCAGTATTTT
CDR3aa: CASSQRGLVNPYTQYF
d_gene: -
j_gene: TRBJ2-3
v_gene: TRBV3-1/TRBV3-2
abundance: -

CDR3nt: TGTGCCAGCAGACAGGACGGCTATTCGGGAAACACCATATATTTT
CDR3aa: CASRQDGYSGNTIYF
d_gene: -
j_gene: TRBJ1-3
v_gene: TRBV5-5
abundance: -

CDR3nt: TGTGCCAGTAAGGAGGGGTCTGAGCAGTTCTTC
CDR3aa: CASKEGSEQFF
d_gene: -
j_gene: TRBJ2-1
v_gene: TRBV19
abundance: -

CDR3nt: TGTGCCAGCAGCTTACCCGGCCTCTCCTACAATGAGCAGTTCTTC
CDR3aa: CASSLPGLSYNEQFF
d_gene: -
j_gene: TRBJ2-1
v_gene: TRBV7-2
abundance: -

CDR3nt: TGCAGCGTTGAAGACTCCCTAGCGGGAGATGAGCAGTTCTTC
CDR3aa: CSVEDSLAGDEQFF
d_gene: TRBD2
j_gene: TRBJ2-1
v_gene: TRBV29-1
abundance: once

CDR3nt: TGTGCCTGGAGTGTACAGAAAAATTCACCCCTCCACTTT
CDR3aa: CAWSVQKNSPLHF
d_gene: -
j_gene: TRBJ1-6
v_gene: TRBV30
abundance: -

CDR3nt: TGTGCCAGCAGTTACCCTGCGGTCATGAACACTGAAGCTTTCTTT
CDR3aa: CASSYPAVMNTEAFF
d_gene: -
j_gene: TRBJ1-1
v_gene: TRBV6-6
abundance: -

CDR3nt: TGTGCCAGCAGCAAAGGTGCCGGCTCCTACGAGCAGTACTTC
CDR3aa: CASSKGAGSYEQYF
d_gene: -
j_gene: TRBJ2-7
v_gene: TRBV21-1
abundance: once

CDR3nt: TGCAGTACTAGTGCGGATCGGTACGAGCAGTACTTC
CDR3aa: CSTSADRYEQYF
d_gene: -
j_gene: TRBJ2-7
v_gene: TRBV20-1
abundance: -

CDR3nt: TGTGCCAGCAGGATTACAGGGTGGGGTCAGCCCCAGCATTTT
CDR3aa: CASRITGWGQPQHF
d_gene: -
j_gene: TRBJ1-5
v_gene: TRBV28
abundance: -

CDR3nt: TGTGCCAGCAGCCGGGGAGGGCTCTCTGGAAACACCATATATTTT
CDR3aa: CASSRGGLSGNTIYF
d_gene: -
j_gene: TRBJ1-3
v_gene: TRBV7-9
abundance: -

CDR3nt: TGTGCCAGCAGTACGGACAGGGTGGGTGGAACTGAAGCTTTCTTT
CDR3aa: CASSTDRVGGTEAFF
d_gene: TRBD1
j_gene: TRBJ1-1
v_gene: TRBV27
abundance: -

CDR3nt: TGTGCCAGCAGCCGGACAGACTATCTGCCCCAGCATTTT
CDR3aa: CASSRTDYLPQHF
d_gene: -
j_gene: TRBJ1-5
v_gene: TRBV14
abundance: -

CDR3nt: TGTGCCAGCTCGTCAAGGGTACCAGGGAGCTCCTACGAGCAGTACTTC
CDR3aa: CASSSRVPGSSYEQYF
d_gene: -
j_gene: TRBJ2-7
v_gene: TRBV18
abundance: -

CDR3nt: TGCGCCAGCAGCTTGGAAGGAAATGAGCAGTTCTTC
CDR3aa: CASSLEGNEQFF
d_gene: -
j_gene: TRBJ2-1
v_gene: TRBV5-1
abundance: -

CDR3nt: TGTGCCAGCTCGGGGAAAGAGACCCAGTACTTC
CDR3aa: CASSGKETQYF
d_gene: -
j_gene: TRBJ2-5
v_gene: TRBV7-9
abundance: -

CDR3nt: TGTGCCATCAAGAGGACAGGGACAAACACTGAAGCTTTCTTT
CDR3aa: CAIKRTGTNTEAFF
d_gene: TRBD1
j_gene: TRBJ1-1
v_gene: TRBV10-3
abundance: -

CDR3nt: TGTGCCAGCAGCCACCGACTAGCGGGACCCTACAATGAGCAGTTCTTC
CDR3aa: CASSHRLAGPYNEQFF
d_gene: TRBD2
j_gene: TRBJ2-1
v_gene: TRBV7-9
abundance: -

CDR3nt: TGTGCCAGCAGCCGCCCCGTAGCGGGAGCAAACATTCAGTACTTC
CDR3aa: CASSRPVAGANIQYF
d_gene: TRBD2
j_gene: TRBJ2-4
v_gene: TRBV7-2
abundance: few

CDR3nt: TGTGCCAGTAGGGAGTCGGGTCAGCCCCAGCATTTT
CDR3aa: CASRESGQPQHF
d_gene: -
j_gene: TRBJ1-5
v_gene: TRBV19
abundance: -

CDR3nt: TGTGCCAGCAGCGAAGGGAGCCCCAATGAGCAGTTCTTC
CDR3aa: CASSEGSPNEQFF
d_gene: -
j_gene: TRBJ2-1
v_gene: TRBV5-4
abundance: -

CDR3nt: TGTGCCAGCAGCTTATTGGGTTCAAACACTGAAGCTTTCTTT
CDR3aa: CASSLLGSNTEAFF
d_gene: -
j_gene: TRBJ1-1
v_gene: TRBV7-8
abundance: -

CDR3nt: TGTGCCAGCATGGCAACTAATGAAAAACTGTTTTTT
CDR3aa: CASMATNEKLFF
d_gene: -
j_gene: TRBJ1-4
v_gene: TRBV18
abundance: -

CDR3nt: TGTGCCAGCAAACGGGGCGGGATGCCGCTCTTGGGCTACAATGAGCAGTTCTTC
CDR3aa: CASKRGGMPLLGYNEQFF
d_gene: -
j_gene: TRBJ2-1
v_gene: TRBV27
abundance: -

CDR3nt: TGTGCCATCAGTGATTGGACAGGCGACAATGAGCAGTTCTTC
CDR3aa: CAISDWTGDNEQFF
d_gene: TRBD1
j_gene: TRBJ2-1
v_gene: TRBV10-3
abundance: -

CDR3nt: TGTGCCTGGTCGACAGCGAACACTGAAGCTTTCTTT
CDR3aa: CAWSTANTEAFF
d_gene: -
j_gene: TRBJ1-1
v_gene: TRBV30
abundance: -

CDR3nt: TGTGCCAGCAGCCCTCGTAGCGGGGGAAGCACAGATACGCAGTATTTT
CDR3aa: CASSPRSGGSTDTQYF
d_gene: TRBD2
j_gene: TRBJ2-3
v_gene: TRBV7-3
abundance: -

CDR3nt: TGTGCCAGCAGCTTCGGGACAGGGTTTAATTCACCCCTCCACTTT
CDR3aa: CASSFGTGFNSPLHF
d_gene: TRBD1
j_gene: TRBJ1-6
v_gene: TRBV7-8
abundance: -

CDR3nt: TGTGCCAGCAAACCCCCCGGGACAGATTACACCGGGGAGCTGTTTTTT
CDR3aa: CASKPPGTDYTGELFF
d_gene: TRBD1
j_gene: TRBJ2-2
v_gene: TRBV27
abundance: -

CDR3nt: TGTGCCAGCAGTATCCTAAGTGGGGACAGGGCTGGGCAGTACTTC
CDR3aa: CASSILSGDRAGQYF
d_gene: TRBD1
j_gene: TRBJ2-7
v_gene: TRBV27
abundance: -

CDR3nt: TGTGCCAGCAGTTGGGGAGATACGCAGTATTTT
CDR3aa: CASSWGDTQYF
d_gene: -
j_gene: TRBJ2-3
v_gene: TRBV27
abundance: -

CDR3nt: TGTGCCAGCTCACCAGCGGACGAGCAGTACTTC
CDR3aa: CASSPADEQYF
d_gene: -
j_gene: TRBJ2-7
v_gene: TRBV18
abundance: -

CDR3nt: TGCGCCAGCAGTCAATCGGACAACTATGGCTACACCTTC
CDR3aa: CASSQSDNYGYTF
d_gene: -
j_gene: TRBJ1-2
v_gene: TRBV23-1
abundance: -

CDR3nt: TGTGCTAGTGGTTTGGTACATCCCGGGGAGCTGTTTTTT
CDR3aa: CASGLVHPGELFF
d_gene: -
j_gene: TRBJ2-2
v_gene: TRBV12-5
abundance: -

CDR3nt: TGTGCCAGCAAAAAGGCAGGGGACAACTATGGCTACACCTTC
CDR3aa: CASKKAGDNYGYTF
d_gene: -
j_gene: TRBJ1-2
v_gene: TRBV28
abundance: -

CDR3nt: TGTGCCAGCAGTCCCCCGGGAATCACAGATACGCAGTATTTT
CDR3aa: CASSPPGITDTQYF
d_gene: -
j_gene: TRBJ2-3
v_gene: TRBV6-5
abundance: -

CDR3nt: TGCAGCGGGACCTTGACAGATACGCAGTATTTT
CDR3aa: CSGTLTDTQYF
d_gene: -
j_gene: TRBJ2-3
v_gene: TRBV29-1
abundance: -

CDR3nt: TGTGCCAGCAGCTTATACCCCACAGGGCCAACGGTCCCAGATACGCAGTATTTT
CDR3aa: CASSLYPTGPTVPDTQYF
d_gene: -
j_gene: TRBJ2-3
v_gene: TRBV7-8
abundance: -

CDR3nt: TGTGCCAGCAGTACCTCCGGGACAGGGTGGACTCAGCCCCAGCATTTT
CDR3aa: CASSTSGTGWTQPQHF
d_gene: TRBD1
j_gene: TRBJ1-5
v_gene: TRBV28
abundance: -

CDR3nt: TGCACCAGCAGCCATGGCCCCGGGACGGTTGATGGCTACACCTTC
CDR3aa: CTSSHGPGTVDGYTF
d_gene: -
j_gene: TRBJ1-2
v_gene: TRBV1
abundance: -

CDR3nt: TGTGCCAGCAGCCCCCTTACTAATGAAAAACTGTTTTTT
CDR3aa: CASSPLTNEKLFF
d_gene: -
j_gene: TRBJ1-4
v_gene: TRBV7-9
abundance: -

CDR3nt: TGTGCCAGCACAGGGAACACTGAAGCTTTCTTT
CDR3aa: CASTGNTEAFF
d_gene: -
j_gene: TRBJ1-1
v_gene: TRBV28
abundance: -

CDR3nt: TGTGCCAGCAGCCAAGAAGGGGCAGCTTTCTTT
CDR3aa: CASSQEGAAFF
d_gene: -
j_gene: TRBJ1-1
v_gene: TRBV4-2
abundance: -

CDR3nt: TGTGCCAGCAGCCAATCCTCCGGGACCACCTACGAGCAGTACTTC
CDR3aa: CASSQSSGTTYEQYF
d_gene: -
j_gene: TRBJ2-7
v_gene: TRBV16
abundance: -

CDR3nt: TGTGCCAGCAGCCACCAATTGACAGGGGTTAACTATGGCTACACCTTC
CDR3aa: CASSHQLTGVNYGYTF
d_gene: TRBD1
j_gene: TRBJ1-2
v_gene: TRBV4-2
abundance: -

CDR3nt: TGTGCCAGCAGCCCCGGGAGGGGTGAAAAACTGTTTTTT
CDR3aa: CASSPGRGEKLFF
d_gene: -
j_gene: TRBJ1-4
v_gene: TRBV6-5
abundance: -

CDR3nt: TGTGCCACCAGCAGAGATCCGGGGACAGGTGAAGCTTTCTTT
CDR3aa: CATSRDPGTGEAFF
d_gene: TRBD1
j_gene: TRBJ1-1
v_gene: TRBV15
abundance: -

CDR3nt: TGTGCCAGCAGCTTAGATGGCGGTGAGCAGTTCTTC
CDR3aa: CASSLDGGEQFF
d_gene: -
j_gene: TRBJ2-1
v_gene: TRBV7-6
abundance: -

CDR3nt: TGTGCCACCAGCAGACAGGGCTACGAGCAGTACTTC
CDR3aa: CATSRQGYEQYF
d_gene: -
j_gene: TRBJ2-7
v_gene: TRBV15
abundance: -

CDR3nt: TGTGCCAGCTCACCGGCGGGACTCGAGTATGGCTACACCTTC
CDR3aa: CASSPAGLEYGYTF
d_gene: -
j_gene: TRBJ1-2
v_gene: TRBV18
abundance: -

CDR3nt: TGCGCCAGCAGGCCGGGACTAGCGGGAACAGATACGCAGTATTTT
CDR3aa: CASRPGLAGTDTQYF
d_gene: TRBD2
j_gene: TRBJ2-3
v_gene: TRBV10-1
abundance: -

CDR3nt: TGTGCCAGCAGGATAGGGTTCGGTGAGCAGTTCTTC
CDR3aa: CASRIGFGEQFF
d_gene: -
j_gene: TRBJ2-1
v_gene: TRBV27
abundance: -

CDR3nt: TGTGCCAGCAGTTACGGGCTAGTCTCCTACGAGCAGTACTTC
CDR3aa: CASSYGLVSYEQYF
d_gene: -
j_gene: TRBJ2-7
v_gene: TRBV6-2/TRBV6-3
abundance: -

CDR3nt: TGTGCCACCAGCGTTCGGCTCGGGGACGAGCAGTACTTC
CDR3aa: CATSVRLGDEQYF
d_gene: -
j_gene: TRBJ2-7
v_gene: TRBV15
abundance: -

CDR3nt: TGTGCCAGCAGTTACCCCAATCTAGCGGGAGGCGAGCAGTACTTC
CDR3aa: CASSYPNLAGGEQYF
d_gene: TRBD2
j_gene: TRBJ2-7
v_gene: TRBV6-2/TRBV6-3
abundance: -

CDR3nt: TGTGCCAGCAGGGACGTAGCGGGGGGGAGATCCTACAATGAGCAGTTCTTC
CDR3aa: CASRDVAGGRSYNEQFF
d_gene: TRBD2
j_gene: TRBJ2-1
v_gene: TRBV3-1/TRBV3-2
abundance: -